These T cell receptor beta chains were read from a single sample in a study of identifying expanded T cells in peripheral blood. Data came from immunoSEQ multiplex PCR; TCRdb stores just in-frame clones and leaves some out. Of some 93,000 clones in the sample, roughly 88% were seen once. Sequenced input: blood. Receptors originate from a person between 18 and 69 years old in good health. CDR3s include the opening cysteine and the closing phenylalanine or tryptophan. The order of the fields is CDR3 protein, CDR3 length, V gene, J gene.

CDR3 protein: CASSLAALAGGQETQYF; CDR3 length: 17; V gene: TRBV7-7; J gene: TRBJ2-5
CDR3 protein: CASSPQPGLAGEQYF; CDR3 length: 15; V gene: TRBV7-3; J gene: TRBJ2-7
CDR3 protein: CAWSDPRGGFEGYTF; CDR3 length: 15; V gene: TRBV30; J gene: TRBJ1-2
CDR3 protein: CAWTKGGGNEQYF; CDR3 length: 13; V gene: TRBV30; J gene: TRBJ2-7
CDR3 protein: CASSFGSYEQYF; CDR3 length: 12; V gene: TRBV7-9; J gene: TRBJ2-7
CDR3 protein: CASRTDLNSPLHF; CDR3 length: 13; V gene: TRBV6-1; J gene: TRBJ1-6
CDR3 protein: CARPGANRPNQPQHF; CDR3 length: 15; V gene: TRBV6-4; J gene: TRBJ1-5
CDR3 protein: CASSYWGGSNTGELFF; CDR3 length: 16; V gene: TRBV6-5; J gene: TRBJ2-2
CDR3 protein: CASSPQTSGGLETQYF; CDR3 length: 16; V gene: TRBV9; J gene: TRBJ2-5
CDR3 protein: CASSGPSGTGNYEQYF; CDR3 length: 16; V gene: TRBV9; J gene: TRBJ2-7
CDR3 protein: CAWIHSGTSYEQYF; CDR3 length: 14; V gene: TRBV30; J gene: TRBJ2-7
CDR3 protein: CASSLMDGPYEQYF; CDR3 length: 14; V gene: TRBV5-4; J gene: TRBJ2-7
CDR3 protein: CASSPPLGTGINYGYTF; CDR3 length: 17; V gene: TRBV11-2; J gene: TRBJ1-2
CDR3 protein: CASSPAGGNTGELFF; CDR3 length: 15; V gene: TRBV5-4; J gene: TRBJ2-2
CDR3 protein: CASSLGGKTQYF; CDR3 length: 12; V gene: TRBV5-5; J gene: TRBJ2-5
CDR3 protein: CASSMGLAGDYEQFF; CDR3 length: 15; V gene: TRBV13; J gene: TRBJ2-1
CDR3 protein: CARSAPGEGGNQPQHF; CDR3 length: 16; V gene: TRBV5-3; J gene: TRBJ1-5
CDR3 protein: CASSERTGEGDTQYF; CDR3 length: 15; V gene: TRBV6-1; J gene: TRBJ2-3
CDR3 protein: CASSQGGAQGAYEQYF; CDR3 length: 16; V gene: TRBV11-3; J gene: TRBJ2-7
CDR3 protein: CASSSGQGQPYNEQFF; CDR3 length: 16; V gene: TRBV28; J gene: TRBJ2-1
CDR3 protein: CASSPRWGPDTQYF; CDR3 length: 14; V gene: TRBV11-2; J gene: TRBJ2-3
CDR3 protein: CASSEARIDTQYF; CDR3 length: 13; V gene: TRBV2; J gene: TRBJ2-3
CDR3 protein: CASSQQGDRVGYEQYF; CDR3 length: 16; V gene: TRBV4-2; J gene: TRBJ2-7
CDR3 protein: CSARGRDGYTF; CDR3 length: 11; V gene: TRBV20-1; J gene: TRBJ1-2
CDR3 protein: CASSGRDRSSYNEQFF; CDR3 length: 16; V gene: TRBV27; J gene: TRBJ2-1
CDR3 protein: CASSVGVAASYNEQFF; CDR3 length: 16; V gene: TRBV9; J gene: TRBJ2-1
CDR3 protein: CASSQVPSSEQYF; CDR3 length: 13; V gene: TRBV4-3; J gene: TRBJ2-7